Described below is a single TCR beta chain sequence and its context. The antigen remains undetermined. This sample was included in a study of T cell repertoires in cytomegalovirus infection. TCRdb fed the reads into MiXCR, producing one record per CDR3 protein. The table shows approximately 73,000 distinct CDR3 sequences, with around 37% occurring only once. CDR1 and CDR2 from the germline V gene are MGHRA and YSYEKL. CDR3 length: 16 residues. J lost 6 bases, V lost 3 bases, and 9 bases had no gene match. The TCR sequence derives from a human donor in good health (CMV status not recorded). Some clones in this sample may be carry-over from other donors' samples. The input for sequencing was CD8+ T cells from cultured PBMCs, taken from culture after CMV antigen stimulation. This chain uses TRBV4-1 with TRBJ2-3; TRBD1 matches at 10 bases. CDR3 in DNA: TGCGCCAGCAGCCACCGGTCGGGACAGGGGCTGGATACGCAGTATTTT. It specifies CASSHRSGQGLDTQYF.